This T cell receptor (beta chain) emerged from a study of blood T cell repertoires in COVID-19. Study-level information: The samples span acute and convalescent COVID-19 from the United States, Italy and Spain. From T cells, B-cell-depleted T cells, or PBMCs came the material, which was cDNA or gDNA.

Clones were sequenced by immunoSEQ multiplex PCR, and TCRdb holds only the in-frame ones, with some missing. The table has some 250,000 clones, about three quarters seen once. Germline V gene lookup returns CDR1 PRHDT and CDR2 FYEKMQ (reference sequence). CDR3 length equals 12 residues. Trimming cost V 6 bases and J 3 bases, with 8 bases left between them. The sequencing sample was made of peripheral blood. This chain connects TRBV13 to TRBJ1-1; D not resolved. This sequence originates from a woman over 75 with acute or convalescent COVID-19. The DNA for the CDR3 is TGTGCCAGCAGTCCCCGCGACACTGAAGCTTTCTTT. This gives the protein CASSPRDTEAFF. Supplemented by reference TRBV13 and TRBJ1-1, the full variable domain reads AAGVIQSPRHLIKEKRETATLKCYPIPRHDTVYWYQQGPGQDPQFLISFYEKMQSDKGSIPDRFSAQQFSDYHSELNMSSLELGDSALYFCASSPRDTEAFFGQGTRLTVV.